Listed here is a single T cell receptor beta chain. Its antigen remains unknown. The CDR3 spans 14 residues. V lost 6 bases to trimming and J lost 5 bases, with 14 bases between them. In germline, CDR1 is SEHNR, CDR2 FQNEAQ (reference sequence). Produced via immunoSEQ multiplex PCR; TCRdb's table is partial and in-frame only. Of about 64,000 clones listed, around 96% are singletons. This entry is derived from a study of siplizumab effects on memory and regulatory T cells. Findings and caveats of the study: A significant reduction in alloreactive sequences traceable to unstimulated CD4+ memory cells was produced by siplizumab. Versus over 25% in controls, the mappable alloreactive CD4+ clones averaged around 68% Treg-derived with siplizumab.

The sequenced material came from naive CD8+ T cells sorted from blood. The rearrangement links TRBV7-9 to TRBJ2-1, with D tentatively TRBD1 or TRBD2 (5 bases each). The sequence was obtained from a human donor in good health. CDR3 loop: CASRLPGPNNEQFF. The CDR3 coding sequence is TGTGCCAGCAGATTACCGGGACCTAACAATGAGCAGTTCTTC.